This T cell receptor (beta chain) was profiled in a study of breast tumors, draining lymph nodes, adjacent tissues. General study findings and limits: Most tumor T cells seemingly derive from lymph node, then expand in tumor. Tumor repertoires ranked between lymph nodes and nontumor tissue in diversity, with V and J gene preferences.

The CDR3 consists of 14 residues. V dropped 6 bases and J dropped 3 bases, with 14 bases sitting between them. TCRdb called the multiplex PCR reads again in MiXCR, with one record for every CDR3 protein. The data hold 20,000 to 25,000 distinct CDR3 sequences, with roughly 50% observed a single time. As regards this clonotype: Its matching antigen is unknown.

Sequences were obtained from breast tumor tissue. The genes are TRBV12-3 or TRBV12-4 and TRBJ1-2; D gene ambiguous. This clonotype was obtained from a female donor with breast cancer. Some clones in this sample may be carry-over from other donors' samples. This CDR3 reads CASRTPHRYYGYTF. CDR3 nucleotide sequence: TGTGCCAGCAGAACCCCTCACAGATACTATGGCTACACCTTC.